The present T cell receptor beta chain was sequenced within a study of shared clonotypes between healthy human individuals. General study findings and limits: Non-shared clonotypes displayed generation probabilities falling below those of clonotypes present in all four donors.

As for this clone: Its antigen remains unidentified.

Some clones are missing from TCRdb's copy, which holds only in-frame ones; the method was immunoSEQ multiplex PCR. The sample includes 950,000 to 1,300,000 clones, about 75% of them seen just once. The receptor was derived from a young man in good health. Input material: memory CD4+ T cells sorted from blood. The subset is: CD45RA-negative fraction.

The CDR3 bases are TGCAGCCATCCGTCGGCGGGAGCATCCTACAATGAGCAGTTCTTC. This codes for CSHPSAGASYNEQFF. The genes are TRBV29-1 and TRBJ2-1; TRBD2 matches 7 bases. Losses at the gene ends were 8 bases for V and 1 base for J; bases not matched to a gene: 11. Germline CDR1 is SQVTM and CDR2 is ANQGSEA. The CDR3 totals 15 residues.